This TCR beta chain derives from a study of cytotoxic CD8 clonotypes in ibrutinib-treated CLL. Depth targeted 1 in 200,000 to 1 in 1 million T cells, averaging 10x coverage per clonotype. TCRdb keeps only in-frame clones here, not all; method: immunoSEQ multiplex PCR. The sample holds 200,000 to 250,000 clones, roughly 70% seen once. Germline lookup yields CDR1 LGHNA and CDR2 YSLEER. V shed 1 base, J shed 3 bases, and the junction held 8 bases outside the gene matches. This CDR3 comprises 17 residues. The sequence derives from a human donor with chronic lymphocytic leukemia. The V gene is TRBV4-3, the J gene TRBJ2-2; 7 bases line up with TRBD2. Sample: PBMCs, taken after 24 months of ibrutinib treatment. The CDR3 loop is CASSQVGGRLHTGELFF. The CDR3 nucleotides read TGCGCCAGCAGCCAAGTTGGCGGGAGACTCCACACCGGGGAGCTGTTTTTT.